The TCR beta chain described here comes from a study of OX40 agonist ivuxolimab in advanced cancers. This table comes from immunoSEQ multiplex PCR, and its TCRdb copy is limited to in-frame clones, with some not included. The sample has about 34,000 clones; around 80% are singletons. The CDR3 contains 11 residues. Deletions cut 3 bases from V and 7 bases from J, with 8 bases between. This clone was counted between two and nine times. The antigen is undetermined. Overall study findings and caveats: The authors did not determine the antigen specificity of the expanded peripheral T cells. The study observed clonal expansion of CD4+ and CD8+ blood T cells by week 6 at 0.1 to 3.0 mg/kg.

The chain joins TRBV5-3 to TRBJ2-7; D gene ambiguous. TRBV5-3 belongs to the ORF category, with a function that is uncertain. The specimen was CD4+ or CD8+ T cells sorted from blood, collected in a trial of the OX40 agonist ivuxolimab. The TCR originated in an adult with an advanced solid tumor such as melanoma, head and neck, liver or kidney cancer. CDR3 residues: CARSSRKEQYF. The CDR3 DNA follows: TGTGCCAGAAGCTCCCGTAAGGAGCAGTACTTC.